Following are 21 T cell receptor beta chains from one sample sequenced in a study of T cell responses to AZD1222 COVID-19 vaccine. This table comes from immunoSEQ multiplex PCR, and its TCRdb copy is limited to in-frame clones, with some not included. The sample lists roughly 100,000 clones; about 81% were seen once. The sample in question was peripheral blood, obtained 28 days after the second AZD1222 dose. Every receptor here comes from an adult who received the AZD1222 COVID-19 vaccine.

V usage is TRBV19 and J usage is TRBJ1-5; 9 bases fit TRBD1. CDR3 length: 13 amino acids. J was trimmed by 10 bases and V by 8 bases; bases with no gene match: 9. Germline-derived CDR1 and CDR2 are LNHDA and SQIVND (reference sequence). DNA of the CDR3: TGTGCCAGTGCCGGACAGGGGAAGGTTCCCCAGCATTTT. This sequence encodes CASAGQGKVPQHF.

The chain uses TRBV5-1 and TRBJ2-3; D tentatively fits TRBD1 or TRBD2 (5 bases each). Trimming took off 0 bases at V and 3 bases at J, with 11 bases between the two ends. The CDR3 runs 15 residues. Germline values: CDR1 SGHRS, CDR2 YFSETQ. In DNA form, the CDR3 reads TGCGCCAGCAGCTTGGGGTTTGGGGGAACAGATACGCAGTATTTT. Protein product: CASSLGFGGTDTQYF.

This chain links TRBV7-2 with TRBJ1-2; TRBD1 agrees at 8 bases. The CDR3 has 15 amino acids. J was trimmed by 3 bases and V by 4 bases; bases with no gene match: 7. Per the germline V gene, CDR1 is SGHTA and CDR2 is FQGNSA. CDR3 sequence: CASSSLDRVDYGYTF. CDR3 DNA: TGTGCCAGCAGCTCATTGGACAGGGTGGACTATGGCTACACCTTC.

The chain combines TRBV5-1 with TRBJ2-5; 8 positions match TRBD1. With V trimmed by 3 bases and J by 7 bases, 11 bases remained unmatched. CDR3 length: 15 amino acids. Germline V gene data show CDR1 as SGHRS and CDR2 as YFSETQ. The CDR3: CASSSNGQGLGTQYF. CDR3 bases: TGCGCCAGCAGCTCCAATGGACAGGGCCTAGGGACCCAGTACTTC.

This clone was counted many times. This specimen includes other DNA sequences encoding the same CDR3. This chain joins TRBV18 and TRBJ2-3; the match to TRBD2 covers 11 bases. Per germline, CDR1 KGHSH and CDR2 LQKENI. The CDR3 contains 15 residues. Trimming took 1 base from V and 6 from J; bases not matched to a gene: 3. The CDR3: CASSPRPSGRDTQYF. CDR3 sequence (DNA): TGTGCCAGCTCACCACGCCCTAGCGGGAGGGATACGCAGTATTTT.

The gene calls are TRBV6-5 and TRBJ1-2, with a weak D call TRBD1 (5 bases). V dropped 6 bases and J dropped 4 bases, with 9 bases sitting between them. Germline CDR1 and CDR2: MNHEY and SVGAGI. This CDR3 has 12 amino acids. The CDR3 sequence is CASSPGPYGYTF. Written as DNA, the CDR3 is TGTGCCAGCAGCCCAGGGCCCTATGGCTACACCTTC.

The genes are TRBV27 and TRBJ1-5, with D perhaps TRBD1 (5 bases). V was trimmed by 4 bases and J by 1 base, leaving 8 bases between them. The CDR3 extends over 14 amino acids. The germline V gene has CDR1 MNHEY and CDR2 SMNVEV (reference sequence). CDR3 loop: CASSYRFSNQPQHF. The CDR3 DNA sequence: TGTGCCAGCAGTTACAGGTTCAGCAATCAGCCCCAGCATTTT.

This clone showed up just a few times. CDR3 sequence (DNA): TGTGCCAGCAGTGCTTTAGGGACGGAGCAGTTCTTC. Amino acids: CASSALGTEQFF. This chain links TRBV27 with TRBJ2-1, with D perhaps given as TRBD1 or TRBD2 (5 bases each). V was trimmed by 5 bases and J by 10 bases, leaving 12 bases between them. The germline gives CDR1 MNHEY, CDR2 SMNVEV (reference sequence). The CDR3 covers 12 residues.

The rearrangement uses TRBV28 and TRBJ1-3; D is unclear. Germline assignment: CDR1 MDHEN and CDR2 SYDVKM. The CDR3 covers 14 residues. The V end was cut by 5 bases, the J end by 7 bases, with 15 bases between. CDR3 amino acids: CASSPEDRWNTIYF. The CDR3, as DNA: TGTGCCAGCAGTCCCGAGGACCGATGGAACACCATATATTTT.

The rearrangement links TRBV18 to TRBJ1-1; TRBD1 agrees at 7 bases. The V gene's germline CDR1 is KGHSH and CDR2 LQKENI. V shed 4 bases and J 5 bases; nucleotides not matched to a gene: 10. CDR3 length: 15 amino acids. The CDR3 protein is CASSRATGTATEAFF. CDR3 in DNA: TGTGCCAGCTCACGGGCGACAGGGACTGCTACTGAAGCTTTCTTT.

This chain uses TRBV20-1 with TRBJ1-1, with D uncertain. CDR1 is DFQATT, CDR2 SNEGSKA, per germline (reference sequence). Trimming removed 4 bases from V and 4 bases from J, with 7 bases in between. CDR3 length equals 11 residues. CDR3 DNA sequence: TGCAGTGCTAACCCTTTCACTGAAGCTTTCTTT. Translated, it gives CSANPFTEAFF.

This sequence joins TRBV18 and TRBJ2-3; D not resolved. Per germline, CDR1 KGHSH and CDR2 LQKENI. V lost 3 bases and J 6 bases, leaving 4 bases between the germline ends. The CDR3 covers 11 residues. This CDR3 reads CASSPQDTQYF. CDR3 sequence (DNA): TGTGCCAGCTCACCGCAGGATACGCAGTATTTT.

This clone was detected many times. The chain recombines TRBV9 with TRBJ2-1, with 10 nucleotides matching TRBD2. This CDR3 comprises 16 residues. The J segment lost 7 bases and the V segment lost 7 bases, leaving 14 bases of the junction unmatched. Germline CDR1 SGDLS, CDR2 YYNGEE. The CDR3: CASGAPSGRAGNEQFF. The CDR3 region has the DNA TGTGCCAGCGGAGCTCCCAGCGGGAGGGCCGGGAATGAGCAGTTCTTC.

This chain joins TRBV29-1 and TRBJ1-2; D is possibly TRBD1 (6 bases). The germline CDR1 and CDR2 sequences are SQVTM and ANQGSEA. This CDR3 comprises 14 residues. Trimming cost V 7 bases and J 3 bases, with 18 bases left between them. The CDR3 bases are TGCAGCGCTCCGGGACCGGGACACGACTATGGCTACACCTTC. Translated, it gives CSAPGPGHDYGYTF.

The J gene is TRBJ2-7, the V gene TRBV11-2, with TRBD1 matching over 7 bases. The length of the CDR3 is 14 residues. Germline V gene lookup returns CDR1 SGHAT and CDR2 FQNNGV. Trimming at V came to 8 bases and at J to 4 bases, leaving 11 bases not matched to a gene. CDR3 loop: CASVKAGTVYEQYF. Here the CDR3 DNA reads TGTGCCAGCGTTAAGGCTGGGACAGTATACGAGCAGTACTTC. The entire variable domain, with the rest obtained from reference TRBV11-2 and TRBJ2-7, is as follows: EAGVAQSPRYKIIEKRQSVAFWCNPISGHATLYWYQQILGQGPKLLIQFQNNGVVDDSQLPKDRFSAERLKGVDSTLKIQPAKLEDSAVYLCASVKAGTVYEQYFGPGTRLTVT.

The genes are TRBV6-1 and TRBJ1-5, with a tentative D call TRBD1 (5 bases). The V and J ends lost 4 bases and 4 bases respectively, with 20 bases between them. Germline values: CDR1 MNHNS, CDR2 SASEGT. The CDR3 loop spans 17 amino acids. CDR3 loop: CASSASDARVKNQPQHF. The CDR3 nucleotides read TGTGCCAGCAGTGCCTCGGACGCCAGGGTTAAAAATCAGCCCCAGCATTTT.

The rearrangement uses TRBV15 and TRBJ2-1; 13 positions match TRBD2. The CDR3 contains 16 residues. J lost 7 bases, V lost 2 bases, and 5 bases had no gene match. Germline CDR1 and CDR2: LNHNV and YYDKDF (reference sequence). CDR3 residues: CATSRRLAGGWNEQFF. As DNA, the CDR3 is TGTGCCACCAGCAGACGACTAGCGGGAGGTTGGAATGAGCAGTTCTTC. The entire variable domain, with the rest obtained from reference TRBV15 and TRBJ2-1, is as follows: DAMVIQNPRYQVTQFGKPVTLSCSQTLNHNVMYWYQQKSSQAPKLLFHYYDKDFNNEADTPDNFQSRRPNTSFCFLDIRSPGLGDTAMYLCATSRRLAGGWNEQFFGPGTRLTVL.

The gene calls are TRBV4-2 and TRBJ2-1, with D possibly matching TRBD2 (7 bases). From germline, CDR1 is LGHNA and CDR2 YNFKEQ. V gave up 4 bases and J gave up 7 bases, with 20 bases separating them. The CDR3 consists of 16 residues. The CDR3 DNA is TGTGCCAGCAGCCGCCCGGACGCGGGGGCCTCTAATGAGCAGTTCTTC. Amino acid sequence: CASSRPDAGASNEQFF.

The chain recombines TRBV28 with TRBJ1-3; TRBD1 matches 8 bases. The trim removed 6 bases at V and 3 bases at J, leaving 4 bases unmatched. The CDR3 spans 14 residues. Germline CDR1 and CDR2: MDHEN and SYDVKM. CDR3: CASRGTGRGNTIYF. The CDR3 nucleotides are TGTGCCAGCAGGGGGACAGGACGTGGAAACACCATATATTTT.

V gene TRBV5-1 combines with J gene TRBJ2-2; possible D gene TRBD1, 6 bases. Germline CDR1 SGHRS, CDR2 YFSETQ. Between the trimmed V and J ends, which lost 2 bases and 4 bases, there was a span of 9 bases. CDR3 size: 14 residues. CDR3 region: CASSLGQTTGELFF. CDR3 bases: TGCGCCAGCAGCTTAGGACAGACCACCGGGGAGCTGTTTTTT.

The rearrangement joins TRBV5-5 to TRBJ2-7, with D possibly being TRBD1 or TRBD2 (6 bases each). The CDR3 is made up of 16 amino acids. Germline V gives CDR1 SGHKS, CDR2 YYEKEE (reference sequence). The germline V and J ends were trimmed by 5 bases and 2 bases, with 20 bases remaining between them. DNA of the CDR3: TGTGCCAGCAGAACAAACCCGGGGGCCTCTGCCTACGAGCAGTACTTC. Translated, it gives CASRTNPGASAYEQYF.